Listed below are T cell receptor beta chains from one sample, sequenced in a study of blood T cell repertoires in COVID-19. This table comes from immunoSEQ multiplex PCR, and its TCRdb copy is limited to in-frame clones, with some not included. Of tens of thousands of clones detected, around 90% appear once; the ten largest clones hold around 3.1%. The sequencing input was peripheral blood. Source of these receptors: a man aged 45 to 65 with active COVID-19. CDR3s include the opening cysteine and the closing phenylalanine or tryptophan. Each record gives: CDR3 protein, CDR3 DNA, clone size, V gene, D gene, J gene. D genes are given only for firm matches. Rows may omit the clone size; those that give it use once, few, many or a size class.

CAGQQGTTEAFF | TGTGCCGGACAACAGGGGACGACTGAAGCTTTCTTT | NA | TRBV2 | TRBD1 | TRBJ1-1
CASSHGQADTGELFF | TGTGCCAGCAGTCACGGACAGGCGGACACCGGGGAGCTGTTTTTT | NA | TRBV6-2/TRBV6-3 | TRBD1 | TRBJ2-2
CASSLNSYGYTF | TGTGCCAGCAGTTTAAACAGCTATGGCTACACCTTC | NA | TRBV6-5 | NA | TRBJ1-2
CATEWSPGGRSPLHF | TGTGCCACCGAGTGGTCCCCAGGTGGTCGATCACCCCTCCACTTT | NA | TRBV24-1 | NA | TRBJ1-6
CASTRGYNEQFF | TGTGCCAGTACCCGGGGCTACAATGAGCAGTTCTTC | NA | TRBV19 | NA | TRBJ2-1
CASSPDRVETQYF | TGTGCCAGCAGTCCGGACAGGGTGGAGACCCAGTACTTC | NA | TRBV2 | TRBD1 | TRBJ2-5
CASSLAYTEAFF | TGTGCCAGCAGCTTGGCCTACACTGAAGCTTTCTTT | NA | TRBV11-2 | NA | TRBJ1-1
CASSIQPLGGAGNTIYF | TGCGCCAGCAGCATCCAACCCCTCGGGGGGGCAGGAAACACCATATATTTT | NA | TRBV5-1 | NA | TRBJ1-3
CASSSAGGLYEQYF | TGCGCCAGCAGCTCCGCGGGGGGACTCTACGAGCAGTACTTC | once | TRBV5-1 | TRBD2 | TRBJ2-7
CASTVWVARGTDTQYF | TGTGCCAGCACCGTATGGGTAGCCCGGGGCACAGATACGCAGTATTTT | NA | TRBV11-2 | NA | TRBJ2-3
CATSRQGLGADTQYF | TGTGCCACCAGCAGACAGGGGTTGGGAGCAGATACGCAGTATTTT | NA | TRBV15 | NA | TRBJ2-3
CASRRGSYNEQFF | TGTGCCAGCAGACGCGGCTCCTACAATGAGCAGTTCTTC | NA | TRBV12-3/TRBV12-4 | NA | TRBJ2-1
CASSQPQLTGISGANVLTF | TGTGCCAGCAGCCAACCACAATTAACAGGGATCTCTGGGGCCAACGTCCTGACTTTC | NA | TRBV4-2 | NA | TRBJ2-6
CASSHGTDYSYEQYF | TGTGCCAGCAGCCACGGGACAGATTACTCCTACGAGCAGTACTTC | NA | TRBV5-4 | TRBD1 | TRBJ2-7
CASRDNTGELFF | TGTGCCAGCCGAGATAACACCGGGGAGCTGTTTTTT | NA | TRBV25-1 | NA | TRBJ2-2
CASSYSAQGGSYEQYF | TGTGCCAGCAGTTACTCGGCACAGGGTGGCTCCTACGAGCAGTACTTC | NA | TRBV6-5 | NA | TRBJ2-7
CASSLLSPRDTEAFF | TGTGCCAGTAGTCTACTCTCCCCCAGGGACACTGAAGCTTTCTTT | NA | TRBV19 | NA | TRBJ1-1
CASSPLRPGLAGGLAKNIQYF | TGTGCCAGCAGCCCCCTCAGGCCAGGGCTAGCGGGAGGACTAGCCAAAAACATTCAGTACTTC | NA | TRBV3-1/TRBV3-2 | TRBD2 | TRBJ2-4